This TCR beta chain comes out of a study of blood T cells in healthy people across ages. Donors ranged from roughly 6 to 100 years old and were healthy Caucasians in Russia. Regarding the study as a whole: Donor CMV status, an unknown factor, possibly confounded changes in expanded clonotypes. Roughly linearly, TCR beta diversity per million T cells fell as age increased.

A sample-barcoded 5' primer and a J-beta primer mix were used in a second PCR of roughly 7 to 12 cycles. One entry per CDR3 protein, called by TCRdb with MiXCR from the 5' RACE reads. The repertoire holds 450,000 to 600,000 distinct CDR3 sequences, with around 27% as singletons. This clonotype was seen a handful of times. Its antigen is not identified. Germline loops: CDR1 SGHTA, CDR2 FQGNSA. This CDR3 has 16 residues. The V gene lost 0 bases and the J gene lost 0 bases, with 9 bases spanning the gap. The data were also submitted as part of a second study, on T cells of mothers and their children. From that study: RNA extracted was entirely used for cDNA synthesis, about 1.4 ug per 15 ul.

The sequenced sample consisted of blood. This TCR was sampled from a boy aged 2-15 years in good health. The rearrangement links TRBV7-2 to TRBJ2-1, with a possible D match to TRBD2 (5 bases). The CDR3 here is CASSLARGGSYNEQFF. In DNA form, the CDR3 reads TGTGCCAGCAGCTTAGCGCGCGGAGGCTCCTACAATGAGCAGTTCTTC.